This is a list of T cell receptor beta chains from one sample in a study of blood T cell repertoires in COVID-19. Using immunoSEQ multiplex PCR, the repertoire was profiled, and TCRdb retains in-frame clones only, with some absent. The sample yields approximately 220,000 clones, less than 90% seen once. Sequenced: peripheral blood. These receptors all stem from a woman between 50 and 59 years old with acute or convalescent COVID-19. Both conserved end residues are part of each CDR3. The D gene is left open where the match is weak. Clone sizes are given selectively: once, few, many, or a class where the clone is expanded.

D: NA; V: TRBV2; size: few; length: 15; J: TRBJ1-5; CDR3: CASSGGGGSNQPQHF; DNA: TGTGCCAGCAGTGGAGGGGGGGGGAGCAATCAGCCCCAGCATTTT
D: NA; V: TRBV5-5; size: NA; length: 15; J: TRBJ1-5; CDR3: CASSAQQGNNQPQHF; DNA: TGTGCCAGCAGCGCGCAGCAGGGTAACAATCAGCCCCAGCATTTT
D: NA; V: TRBV19; size: NA; length: 16; J: TRBJ1-5; CDR3: CASSTKQGSGNQPQHF; DNA: TGTGCCAGTAGTACCAAACAGGGCTCAGGGAATCAGCCCCAGCATTTT
D: NA; V: TRBV5-4; size: NA; length: 13; J: TRBJ2-1; CDR3: CASSLSRGNEQFF; DNA: TGTGCCAGCAGCCTTTCAAGGGGCAATGAGCAGTTCTTC
D: TRBD2; V: TRBV7-2; size: NA; length: 16; J: TRBJ2-4; CDR3: CASSQQPGGYRNIQYF; DNA: TGTGCCAGCAGCCAGCAGCCGGGGGGGTATAGGAACATTCAGTACTTC
D: TRBD2; V: TRBV5-1; size: NA; length: 15; J: TRBJ2-3; CDR3: CASSLLGRGTDTQYF; DNA: TGCGCCAGCAGCTTGCTCGGGAGGGGCACAGATACGCAGTATTTT
D: TRBD1; V: TRBV7-9; size: NA; length: 14; J: TRBJ1-5; CDR3: CASSPQGANQPQHF; DNA: TGTGCCAGCAGTCCACAGGGGGCGAATCAGCCCCAGCATTTT
D: NA; V: TRBV5-6; size: NA; length: 14; J: TRBJ1-1; CDR3: CASSSGGPNTEAFF; DNA: TGTGCCAGCAGCTCCGGGGGACCGAACACTGAAGCTTTCTTT
D: TRBD2; V: TRBV12-3/TRBV12-4; size: NA; length: 11; J: TRBJ2-1; CDR3: CASSLTSGTFF; DNA: TGTGCCAGCAGCTTGACTAGCGGGACTTTCTTC
D: TRBD2; V: TRBV18; size: once; length: 15; J: TRBJ2-3; CDR3: CASSKTSGSTDTQYF; DNA: TGTGCCAGCTCAAAGACTAGCGGGAGCACAGATACGCAGTATTTT